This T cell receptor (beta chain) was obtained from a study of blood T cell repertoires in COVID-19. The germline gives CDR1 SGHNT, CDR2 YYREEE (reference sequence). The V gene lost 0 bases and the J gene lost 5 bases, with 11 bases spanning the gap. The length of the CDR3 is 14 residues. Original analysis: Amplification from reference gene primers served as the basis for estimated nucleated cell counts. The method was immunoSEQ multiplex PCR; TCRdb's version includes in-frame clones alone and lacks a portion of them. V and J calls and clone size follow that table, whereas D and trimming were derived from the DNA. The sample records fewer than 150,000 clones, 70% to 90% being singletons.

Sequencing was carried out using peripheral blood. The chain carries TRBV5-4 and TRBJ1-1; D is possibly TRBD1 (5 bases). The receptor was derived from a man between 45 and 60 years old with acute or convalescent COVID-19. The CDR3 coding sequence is TGTGCCAGCAGCTTGGGGGGCAGTGGGACTGAAGCTTTCTTT. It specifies CASSLGGSGTEAFF.